This paragraph reports one TCR beta chain. The antigen remains undetermined. Buffy coats of healthy donors supplied the PBMC. This entry comes from a study of human CD8 memory T cell subsets. This CDR3 comprises 15 residues. The germline CDR1 and CDR2 sequences are SGHDT and YYEEEE. Study outcomes and limitations: Diversity, measured as normalized Shannon-Wiener diversity, was similarly high in stem-like memory and precursor exhausted T cells. Effector memory cells did not share this.

TCR beta was sequenced from UMI-tagged 5' RACE libraries. Reanalyzing the 5' RACE reads, TCRdb keeps one entry per CDR3 protein, without DNA. Its clone listing holds 5,500 to 7,000 distinct CDR3 sequences. The receptor was isolated from a human donor in good health. J is TRBJ2-1 and V is TRBV5-6; no DNA is available, so the TRBD1 call from TCRdb remains unchecked. Sample: CD8+ effector memory T cells (TEM) sorted from PBMCs. As to subset: effector memory CD8 T cells, CCR7- CD45RO+ CD95+. The CDR3 loop reads CASSFGGGAYNEQFF.